A single sample is the source of the 7 T cell receptor beta chains below, sequenced in a study of T cell changes during pregnancy in multiple sclerosis. Assay used: immunoSEQ multiplex PCR; TCRdb lists only in-frame clones, some missing. This sample carries about 77,000 clones, 90% to 95% of them seen once, and the ten largest clones take just over 2.5%. The sequencing here drew on peripheral blood, taken after pregnancy. These receptors were obtained from a female donor in good health, enrolled as a control in a pregnancy study.

This chain joins TRBV27 and TRBJ2-3, with 7 nucleotides matching TRBD2. The CDR3 covers 14 residues. With 7 bases clipped from V and 2 bases from J, the junction kept 6 bases outside the gene matches. CDR1 MNHEY and CDR2 SMNVEV come from the germline V gene (reference sequence). CDR3 region: CASTRAGYTDTQYF. DNA of the CDR3: TGTGCCAGCACCAGAGCGGGGTACACAGATACGCAGTATTTT.

This clone showed up just a few times. V and J are TRBV5-5 and TRBJ1-2, with a tentative D call TRBD1 (6 bases). The CDR3 has 16 amino acids. Trimming took off 1 base at V and 6 bases at J, with 19 bases between the two ends. From germline, CDR1 is SGHKS and CDR2 YYEKEE (reference sequence). The CDR3 loop reads CASSLIAQGSVDGYTF. CDR3 DNA sequence: TGTGCCAGCAGCTTGATTGCTCAGGGGTCGGTTGATGGCTACACCTTC. Variable domain in full (rest from reference TRBV5-5 and TRBJ1-2): DAGVTQSPTHLIKTRGQQVTLRCSPISGHKSVSWYQQVLGQGPQFIFQYYEKEERGRGNFPDRFSARQFPNYSSELNVNALLLGDSALYLCASSLIAQGSVDGYTFGSGTRLTVV.

This clone is a singleton in its sample. The V and J genes are TRBV9 and TRBJ2-3; D may be TRBD1 (6 bases). Trimming cost V 4 bases and J 2 bases, with 11 bases left between them. Germline CDR1 and CDR2: SGDLS and YYNGEE. This CDR3 has 14 residues. CDR3 loop: CASSFQGFTDTQYF. The CDR3 region has the DNA TGTGCCAGCAGCTTTCAGGGGTTCACAGATACGCAGTATTTT.

The gene calls are TRBV27 and TRBJ2-5; TRBD2 aligns across 11 bases. The CDR3 has 18 residues. V shed 2 bases, J shed 5 bases, and the junction held 13 bases outside the gene matches. Germline V gives CDR1 MNHEY, CDR2 SMNVEV (reference sequence). DNA of the CDR3: TGTGCCAGCAGTTTAAAGCTAGCGGGGGGTAACGGCCGGGAGACCCAGTACTTC. It is translated as CASSLKLAGGNGRETQYF.

The chain uses TRBV15 and TRBJ2-7; TRBD1 might be the D (6 bases). The V end was cut by 3 bases, the J end by 5 bases, with 14 bases between. Germline V gene data show CDR1 as LNHNV and CDR2 as YYDKDF (reference sequence). The CDR3 runs to 14 residues. The chain's CDR3 is CATSSRTGPDEQYF. The CDR3 DNA reads TGTGCCACCAGCAGTCGAACAGGGCCCGACGAGCAGTACTTC.

The chain uses TRBV5-1 and TRBJ1-4, with 9 nucleotides matching TRBD1. The CDR3 has 15 amino acids. Germline trimming cut 4 bases from V and 2 bases from J; bases unmatched to any gene: 3. Germline values: CDR1 SGHRS, CDR2 YFSETQ. CDR3 nucleotide sequence: TGCGCCAGCAGCGAACAGGGGGCCACTAATGAAAAACTGTTTTTT. It translates to CASSEQGATNEKLFF.

This chain links TRBV4-3 with TRBJ1-2; D perhaps matches TRBD1 (5 bases). Trimming took off 2 bases at V and 0 bases at J, with 13 bases between the two ends. The CDR3 runs 16 residues. Germline V lookup: CDR1 LGHNA, CDR2 YSLEER. The CDR3: CASSQLGGEANYGYTF. The CDR3 DNA reads as TGCGCCAGCAGCCAATTGGGAGGGGAAGCTAACTATGGCTACACCTTC.